This TCR beta chain was obtained from a study of response to subunit inactivated influenza vaccine. J was trimmed by 4 bases and V by 6 bases; bases with no gene match: 8. The CDR3 consists of 15 residues. As to this clonotype: What it binds is not known.

Overall study findings and caveats: Few additional T cells are recruited per seasonal influenza vaccination, authors suggested.

From the RT-PCR reads, TCRdb called clonotypes with MiXCR, one entry per CDR3 protein. Of approximately 530,000 distinct CDR3 sequences listed, roughly 7.6% were seen once; the top ten hold about an eighth. The chain uses TRBV12-3 or TRBV12-4 and TRBJ2-1, with 8 positions matching TRBD2. This receptor was obtained from a man between 50 and 75 years old who received an inactivated influenza vaccine. The sequenced sample was PBMCs from blood, obtained less than 30 months after vaccination. CDR3 residues: CASRPTSGQYNEQFF. As DNA, the CDR3 is TGTGCCAGCAGACCTACTAGCGGCCAATACAATGAGCAGTTCTTC.